These 16 T cell receptor beta chains were sequenced from one sample in a study of cytomegalovirus exposure and HLA in healthy donors. Primers included in the PCR were 60 Vbeta and 13 Jbeta primers. Measured with immunoSEQ multiplex PCR; TCRdb has only the in-frame clones, and not every one. The sample shows 250,000 to 350,000 clones, roughly 88% of them seen only once. The sample consisted of PBMCs. These receptors came from a man aged 35 to 55 in good health and CMV-seropositive.

The chain combines TRBV4-1 with TRBJ2-1; D may be TRBD2 (6 bases). The CDR3 runs to 17 residues. Per germline, CDR1 MGHRA and CDR2 YSYEKL. V shed 2 bases and J shed 0 bases, with 14 bases lying between them. CDR3: CASSQNLADLSYNEQFF. CDR3 nucleotide sequence: TGCGCCAGCAGCCAAAACTTAGCGGACCTCTCCTACAATGAGCAGTTCTTC.

This clone occurred a few times. The chain combines TRBV19 with TRBJ1-1, with a tentative D call TRBD1 (6 bases). This CDR3 has 11 amino acids. Germline CDR1 is LNHDA and CDR2 is SQIVND (reference sequence). Trimming removed 6 bases from V and 11 bases from J, with 13 bases in between. The chain's CDR3 is CASRFTGTAFF. The CDR3 nucleotides read TGTGCCAGTAGGTTCACAGGGACGGCTTTCTTT.

The rearrangement joins TRBV28 to TRBJ1-5; 8 bases map to TRBD1. This CDR3 has 18 amino acids. CDR1 is MDHEN and CDR2 is SYDVKM in the germline V gene. J gave up 2 bases and V 5 bases, and 14 bases lay outside the gene matches. The CDR3 loop reads CASSNQGAGNLGNQPQHF. The DNA for the CDR3 is TGTGCCAGCAGTAACCAGGGGGCAGGAAATCTAGGCAATCAGCCCCAGCATTTT.

The chain employs TRBV28 and TRBJ2-7, with 7 bases that match TRBD2. The CDR3 has 15 residues. Germline assignment: CDR1 MDHEN and CDR2 SYDVKM. J lost 3 bases, V lost 7 bases, and 12 bases had no gene match. The CDR3 DNA reads as TGTGCCAGCAACTTCGGGCTAGCGGTCCACTACGAGCAGTACTTC. Translating it yields CASNFGLAVHYEQYF.

The rearrangement joins TRBV7-3 to TRBJ2-3; 10 bases fit TRBD2. Germline-derived CDR1 and CDR2 are SGHTA and FQGTGA. V was pared by 4 bases and J by 4 bases, with 5 bases of the junction left unmatched. The CDR3 contains 15 residues. The CDR3 nucleotides read TGTGCCAGCAGCTGGGGGGGGACTAGCGCAGATACGCAGTATTTT. The encoded protein is CASSWGGTSADTQYF. Filled out from reference TRBV7-3 and TRBJ2-3, the complete variable domain reads GAGVSQTPSNKVTEKGKYVELRCDPISGHTALYWYRQSLGQGPEFLIYFQGTGAADDSGLPNDRFFAVRPEGSVSTLKIQRTERGDSAVYLCASSWGGTSADTQYFGPGTRLTVL.

The chain combines TRBV5-1 with TRBJ2-7; perhaps TRBD2 as D (5 bases). Trimming removed 4 bases from V and 5 bases from J, with 10 bases in between. Per germline, CDR1 SGHRS and CDR2 YFSETQ. CDR3 length: 12 amino acids. CDR3 nucleotide sequence: TGCGCCAGCAGCCGTCCTAGCAACGAGCAGTACTTC. Its translation is CASSRPSNEQYF. Combining the CDR3 with reference TRBV5-1 and TRBJ2-7 gives the whole variable domain KAGVTQTPRYLIKTRGQQVTLSCSPISGHRSVSWYQQTPGQGLQFLFEYFSETQRNKGNFPGRFSGRQFSNSRSEMNVSTLELGDSALYLCASSRPSNEQYFGPGTRLTVT.

This chain joins TRBV25-1 and TRBJ2-7; tentatively, D is TRBD1 (5 bases). Between the trimmed V and J ends, which lost 3 bases and 6 bases, there was a span of 15 bases. Germline CDR1 MGHDK, CDR2 SYGVNS. The CDR3 runs to 14 residues. The CDR3 spells CASSEAGWLGEQYF. Written as DNA, the CDR3 is TGTGCCAGCAGTGAGGCAGGGTGGTTGGGCGAGCAGTACTTC.

The V and J genes are TRBV7-8 and TRBJ1-4; TRBD1 matches at 7 bases. This CDR3 has 15 amino acids. Germline lookup yields CDR1 SGHVS and CDR2 FQNEAQ. V was pared by 6 bases and J by 5 bases, with 9 bases of the junction left unmatched. DNA for the CDR3: TGTGCCAGCAGTCCCAGGACAGGCCCCAATGAAAAACTGTTTTTT. Translating gives CASSPRTGPNEKLFF. Together with reference TRBV7-8 and TRBJ1-4, the CDR3 gives the full variable domain: GAGVSQSPRYKVAKRGQDVALRCDPISGHVSLFWYQQALGQGPEFLTYFQNEAQLDKSGLPSDRFFAERPEGSVSTLKIQRTQQEDSAVYLCASSPRTGPNEKLFFGSGTQLSVL.

V gene TRBV27 combines with J gene TRBJ2-7; 8 nucleotides line up with TRBD1. Trimming removed 7 bases from V and 2 bases from J; junction bases left unmatched: 7. This CDR3 has 14 amino acids. Germline V lookup: CDR1 MNHEY, CDR2 SMNVEV (reference sequence). CDR3 sequence reads: CASNDRGPTYEQYF. Here the CDR3 DNA reads TGTGCCAGCAACGACAGGGGACCTACCTACGAGCAGTACTTC.

The chain has TRBV18 and TRBJ2-5, with D maybe TRBD1 (6 bases). CDR1 and CDR2 (germline): KGHSH, LQKENI. The V end lost 4 bases, the J end lost 5 bases, and 8 bases lay between the germline ends. This CDR3 comprises 12 residues. The CDR3 is CASSLRGETQYF. The CDR3 region has the DNA TGTGCCAGCTCACTTAGGGGGGAGACCCAGTACTTC.

The rearrangement joins TRBV7-8 to TRBJ2-1, with TRBD2 matching over 12 bases. Per the germline V gene, CDR1 is SGHVS and CDR2 is FQNEAQ. V lost 2 bases to trimming and J lost 6 bases; unmatched junction nucleotides: 5. This CDR3 contains 16 residues. The DNA of the CDR3 is TGTGCCAGCAGCTTATTGTCGACTAGCGGGAGCAATGAGCAGTTCTTC. This sequence encodes CASSLLSTSGSNEQFF. The variable domain in full, completed from reference TRBV7-8 and TRBJ2-1, reads GAGVSQSPRYKVAKRGQDVALRCDPISGHVSLFWYQQALGQGPEFLTYFQNEAQLDKSGLPSDRFFAERPEGSVSTLKIQRTQQEDSAVYLCASSLLSTSGSNEQFFGPGTRLTVL.

DNA of the CDR3: TGTGCCAGCAGCCGGGACAGATGGGAGTCTGTCTATGGCTACACCTTC. Residues: CASSRDRWESVYGYTF. The chain carries TRBV6-4 and TRBJ1-2; 7 nucleotides agree with TRBD1. Germline V gene lookup returns CDR1 MRHNA and CDR2 SNTAGT. J was trimmed by 4 bases and V by 6 bases; bases with no gene match: 14. The CDR3 is 16 residues long.

The chain combines TRBV28 with TRBJ1-4; D is undetermined. The CDR3 is made up of 14 amino acids. CDR1 and CDR2 (germline): MDHEN, SYDVKM. V lost 2 bases to trimming and J lost 7 bases, with 11 bases between them. CDR3 DNA sequence: TGTGCCAGCAGTTTAGGTGGGCAGGCTGAAAAACTGTTTTTT. Protein: CASSLGGQAEKLFF.

The rearrangement joins TRBV28 to TRBJ1-1; 10 bases are shared with TRBD1. The ends lost 5 bases at V and 4 bases at J; junction bases unmatched: 7. CDR3 size: 15 residues. The germline CDR1 and CDR2 sequences are MDHEN and SYDVKM. The CDR3 DNA reads as TGTGCCAGCAGTCCATCTAGGACAGGGGGCACTGAAGCTTTCTTT. Protein sequence: CASSPSRTGGTEAFF.

The chain couples TRBV23-1 to TRBJ2-2; 13 bases map to TRBD2. TRBV23-1 counts as an open reading frame of uncertain function. The length of the CDR3 is 14 residues. V was pared by 8 bases and J by 9 bases, with 6 bases of the junction left unmatched. In DNA form, the CDR3 reads TGCGCCAGCGGACTAGCGGGAGAAGATCGGGAGCTGTTTTTT. Encoded protein: CASGLAGEDRELFF.

This clone was counted a single time. One end of the junction fails to match germline, which may point to a read error. V and J are TRBV7-9 and TRBJ1-5; D possibly corresponds to TRBD1 (6 bases). The CDR3 is 16 amino acids. In germline, CDR1 is SEHNR, CDR2 FQNEAQ (reference sequence). DNA of the CDR3: TGTTCCAGCAGCTTAGGGGGAAGCGGGTCCAATCAGCCCCAGCATTTT. This sequence encodes CSSSLGGSGSNQPQHF.